The clone carrying this T cell receptor beta chain was counted many times. CDR3 size: 12 residues. CDR1 is KGHSH, CDR2 LQKENI, per germline. V lost 0 bases and J lost 6, with 3 bases in between. TCRdb passed the 5' RACE reads through MiXCR, listing each CDR3 protein once. The sample records approximately 97,000 distinct CDR3 sequences, roughly 13% being singletons. This sample is drawn from a study of early T cells in non-severe SARS-CoV-2 infection. The sequencing input was whole blood. V and J are TRBV18 and TRBJ2-1; no definite D call. The receptor comes from an adult who was a healthcare worker with PCR-confirmed SARS-CoV-2 infection or an uninfected control (not recorded which). The CDR3 loop is CASSPPGNEQFF. The CDR3 DNA reads TGTGCCAGCTCACCACCGGGCAATGAGCAGTTCTTC. The whole variable domain, filled in from reference TRBV18 and TRBJ2-1, reads NAGVMQNPRHLVRRRGQEARLRCSPMKGHSHVYWYRQLPEEGLKFMVYLQKENIIDESGMPKERFSAEFPKEGPSILRIQQVVRGDSAAYFCASSPPGNEQFFGPGTRLTVL.